This record concerns one TCR beta chain sequence. The specificity of this receptor is unknown. Base qualities are not provided; no much larger clone lies one nucleotide away. Enrolling through a virtual design, the prospective study's participants ranged in age from roughly 18 to 89 years and lived across some 23 United States geographic areas. Cohort assignment in the prospective study relied on participant-reported clinical history from a screening survey and a study questionnaire. Recovered participants in ImmuneRACE Cohort 3 were defined as having two consecutive negative NP/OP PCR tests, clearance from a healthcare professional, or resolution of symptoms. Each participant in the prospective study had whole blood, serum and a nasopharyngeal or oropharyngeal swab collected by mobile phlebotomists. Over a 2-month period, participants in the prospective study had the option of providing additional blood draws and questionnaires. Prospective study blood samples were shipped either frozen or at room temperature before DNA extraction.

CDR1 and CDR2 are read off the germline V gene as SNHLY and FYNNEI. The germline V and J ends show losses of 7 bases and 2 bases respectively, and no gene match explains 11 bases of the junction. The CDR3 has 17 amino acids, counting the end cysteine and phenylalanine. Only the CDR3 part of the read is kept: 51 bases, read in frame from the first base. The immunoSEQ Assay, a bias-controlled multiplex PCR, was used to amplify TCRbeta CDR3 regions from genomic DNA. Processing in the source paper ran as follows. Nucleated cell counts per sample were estimated from amplification of reference gene primers within the assay. Sequence reads were collapsed and filtered to measure the absolute abundance of every unique TCRbeta CDR3 rearrangement. For each sample, productive Simpson clonality was calculated as the square root of Simpson's diversity index over productive rearrangements. TCRdb's version of the immuneACCESS table is confined to in-frame rearrangements and falls short of the full clone set. An unresolved V gene accounts for under half of the shortfall where checked; the remainder is of unknown origin. V, J and clone size derive from that table, while D and trimming were established from the DNA sequence. Recorded for this sample are under 200,000 clones; less than 90% of them occurred a single time. The ten largest clonotypes hold around 6.5% of the sample.

The entry originates in a study of blood T cell repertoires in COVID-19 (dated by TCRdb to about 2020). Looking at the study overall: Samples covering the acute and convalescent phases of COVID-19 were provided by collaborators in the United States, Italy and Spain. The material from the prospective study consisted of cDNA or gDNA derived from T cells, B-cell-depleted T cells, or PBMCs. Deeply sampled blood TCRbeta repertoires from subjects exposed to, actively infected with, or recovered from COVID-19 were included in the dataset. The repertoires were made available in a free public database intended to serve as a resource for research on the immune response to SARS-CoV-2. The samples were drawn from two sources: the first 160 participants of the ongoing ImmuneRACE study, and 950 to 1,500 subjects contributed by 6 global collaborators. Sample metadata almost always included a de-identified subject ID, COVID-19 status, age in years and sex. Where available, HLA class I and class II types were obtained from metadata supplied by the sample provider rather than from assay-based typing. Beyond this particular receptor, the publication reports: The quantity of clinical and demographic metadata differed by source and by participant and was supplied without curation.

The sequenced material came from PBMCs or T cells enriched from blood (not recorded which). This sequence uses TRBV2 and TRBJ2-6; TRBD1 lines up with 7 middle nucleotides. The TCR originated in a woman aged 45-60 years who had recovered from COVID-19. The CDR3 loop reads CASKARQGAPGANVLTF. Read as DNA, the sequence is TGTGCCAGCAAGGCCCGACAGGGAGCTCCTGGGGCCAACGTCCTGACTTTC.